Sequencing of this T cell receptor (beta chain) was carried out in a study of T cell responses to AZD1222 COVID-19 vaccine. The study, taken as a whole, reports: Baseline seropositivity characterized only 5 or 6 AZD1222 recipients. Repertoire sampling occurred only after the peak T cell response. The donors showed a predominance of white British ancestry and of females, with possible underestimation of clonal diversity.

The assay was immunoSEQ multiplex PCR, and TCRdb's table has in-frame clones only and misses some. The sample lists some 170,000 clones, 70% to 90% seen once, with 1.5% to 2% in the top ten. This CDR3 is 14 amino acids long. Germline values: CDR1 SGHNT, CDR2 YYREEE (reference sequence). Trimming pared 4 bases from V and 8 bases from J, leaving 18 bases between. Details on this clone: Its antigen is undetermined.

Material: peripheral blood, obtained on day 0 of AZD1222 vaccination. This TCR derives from an adult in good health. This chain links TRBV5-4 with TRBJ1-2, with a tentative D call TRBD1 (6 bases). DNA for the CDR3: TGTGCCAGCAGCCCACGAATCTACAGGGACGGCTACACCTTC. Its protein product is CASSPRIYRDGYTF.